This T cell receptor beta chain appears in the sequencing data of a study of vaccination and CD4 T cells after COVID-19. In the study overall: Investigators stimulated cells with overlapping spike peptides drawn from SARS-CoV-2, HCoV-NL63, HCoV-OC43 and HCoV-229E.

CDR1 and CDR2 from the germline V gene are MDHEN and SYDVKM. V was shortened by 8 bases and J by 7 bases, with 14 bases between the two germline ends. This CDR3 has 12 residues. This clonotype was seen once. The antigen is unknown. Treatment described: roughly nine-day PBMC culture with coronavirus spike peptide pools or control peptides (ViraFEST assay). Cultured CD4+ T-cell DNA underwent Oncomine TCR Beta short-read sequencing. Each CDR3 protein is one row after TCRdb ran MiXCR on the PCR reads. The repertoire holds fewer than 15,000 distinct CDR3 sequences, with roughly 60% as singletons. This chain joins TRBV28 and TRBJ1-2; D is undetermined. This clonotype originated in a human donor who had recovered from COVID-19. The sample consisted of CD4+ T cells from blood, cultured in vitro. In nucleotides, the CDR3 is TGTGCCAGCGCCCGGGGAGGTTTTGGCTACACCTTC. This codes for CASARGGFGYTF.